This is a list of T cell receptor beta chains from one sample in a study of monozygotic twins with inflammatory bowel disease. TCRdb reprocessed the 5' RACE reads, with one entry per CDR3 protein and no DNA. Recorded for this sample: under 200,000 distinct CDR3 sequences. The material sequenced was blood. All receptors derive from a human donor with ulcerative colitis or Crohn's disease, or a healthy co-twin of an affected twin (not recorded which). Each CDR3 is given with its conserved first and last residue. Size tells how often a clone was seen (once, few, many) or the class of an expanded clone, and some rows leave it out.

>NA|TRBV24-1|TRBJ1-2
CATSDLDEGGGYGYTF
>NA|TRBV11-2|TRBJ2-1
CASSSSGINNEQFF
>NA|TRBV4-1|TRBJ2-5
CASSQVLAGRWETQYF
>NA|TRBV4-3|TRBJ2-7
CASSQVARSFSYEQYF
>NA|TRBV5-6|TRBJ1-1
CASSLGTGWENTEAFF
>NA|TRBV25-1|TRBJ2-2
CASSEYSTSGRAGELFF
>NA|TRBV4-3|TRBJ2-4
CASSQHLVLGGTKNIQYF
>NA|TRBV27|TRBJ1-2
CASSLQGSAYGYTF
>NA|TRBV20-1|TRBJ2-7
CSARTRDPGGWVEQYF
>NA|TRBV20-1|TRBJ2-7
CSARVAGYYEQYF
>NA|TRBV28|TRBJ2-7
CASSLKAANYEQYF
>NA|TRBV9|TRBJ2-3
CASSVNLAGVTDTQYF
>NA|TRBV29-1|TRBJ2-3
CSVEGPGGTDTQYF
>NA|TRBV5-6|TRBJ2-1
CASSLGAAGNEQFF
>NA|TRBV20-1|TRBJ2-3
CSASTSTDTQYF
>NA|TRBV5-5|TRBJ1-1
CASSFHLNTEAFF
>NA|TRBV20-1|TRBJ2-7
CSATWVGSPTYEQYF
>NA|TRBV6-5|TRBJ2-3
CASSFRLAGATDTQYF
>NA|TRBV5-1|TRBJ1-2
CASSRTPGRTAYGYTF
>NA|TRBV29-1|TRBJ2-7
CSAAGTSAKREQYF
>NA|TRBV7-3|TRBJ2-3
CASSPFQEPGQRFTDTQYF
>NA|TRBV9|TRBJ1-6
CASSTPRGGRNSPLHF
>NA|TRBV11-2|TRBJ2-1
CASSFVGGRGDNEQFF
>NA|TRBV27|TRBJ2-1
CASSPRGGGRGTYNEQFF
>NA|TRBV11-2|TRBJ2-5
CASSFVNRQGARSQFGETQYF
>NA|TRBV24-1|TRBJ2-4
CATSDLTNMQYF
>NA|TRBV9|TRBJ2-7
CASSYAGSRDEQYF
>NA|TRBV7-8|TRBJ1-2
CASSLAWGARIYGYTF
>NA|TRBV6-2/TRBV6-3|TRBJ2-7
CATAPPRDPPEQYF
>NA|TRBV28|TRBJ1-2
CASSLSRGYTF
>NA|TRBV4-3|TRBJ1-5
CASSQDRGSQPQHF
>NA|TRBV5-1|TRBJ2-7
CASSSTSGSSYEQYF
>NA|TRBV6-5|TRBJ2-1
CASSRDRGSYNEQFF
>NA|TRBV3-1|TRBJ2-1
CASSQGGGLAGYNEQFF
>NA|TRBV27|TRBJ2-7
CASSFTSSSYEQYF
>NA|TRBV5-1|TRBJ2-3
CASSLAQGTADTQYF
>NA|TRBV11-2|TRBJ2-7
CASSALFGSYEQYF
>NA|TRBV15|TRBJ1-2
CATSTPGGGYTF
>NA|TRBV5-1|TRBJ1-1
CASSFPPDTMNTEAFF
>NA|TRBV20-1|TRBJ1-2
CSADGQDNYGYTF
>NA|TRBV15|TRBJ2-7
CAISRLLGAGSYEQYF
>NA|TRBV20-1|TRBJ1-4
CSANKGDEKLFF
>NA|TRBV7-9|TRBJ2-1
CASSLARTEQFF
>medium-sized|TRBV12-3/TRBV12-4|TRBJ1-3
CASRYTGTSGNTIYF
>NA|TRBV10-3|TRBJ1-3
CAISASGISGNTIYF
>NA|TRBV7-9|TRBJ2-7
CASSLGIFRDEQYF
>NA|TRBV20-1|TRBJ2-7
CSAALAESSVEQYF
>NA|TRBV10-3|TRBJ2-2
CATSRRQNTGELFF
>NA|TRBV12-3/TRBV12-4|TRBJ2-1
CASRPLAGVNEQFF
>NA|TRBV12-3/TRBV12-4|TRBJ1-4
CASRRGQKLFF
>NA|TRBV7-2|TRBJ1-2
CAGSTGGHFRYTF
>NA|TRBV28|TRBJ1-5
CASRPVRGGRQPQHF
>NA|TRBV12-5|TRBJ2-2
CASALGRYSNTGELFF
>NA|TRBV12-3/TRBV12-4|TRBJ1-2
CASREGQVGYGYTF
>NA|TRBV7-9|TRBJ1-1
CASSSTGLNTEAFF